The text below deals with one T cell receptor beta chain. The sample belongs to a study of cytomegalovirus exposure and HLA in healthy donors. The CDR3 spans 15 residues. The ends were cut back, 4 bases at V and 0 bases at J, with 13 bases in the middle. Germline lookup yields CDR1 PRHDT and CDR2 FYEKMQ (reference sequence). The primer mix had 60 Vbeta and 13 Jbeta primers. Sequencing used immunoSEQ multiplex PCR; TCRdb keeps in-frame clones, though not all of them. The data show about 180,000 clones, around 77% seen once. The clonotype was recovered from a woman aged 25 to 39 in good health and CMV-seronegative. Sequencing input: PBMCs. The chain recombines TRBV13 with TRBJ2-7; the D gene is possibly TRBD2 (5 bases). The CDR3 region has the DNA TGTGCCAGCAGCTCGCACCACCTAGCCTCCTACGAGCAGTACTTC. Translation gives CASSSHHLASYEQYF.